One and the same sample provided the 27 T cell receptor beta chains below, sequenced in a study of blood T cell repertoires in COVID-19. Sequencing was performed with immunoSEQ multiplex PCR; in TCRdb, only in-frame clones are kept and a portion is missing. The sample lists under 350,000 clones, 85% to 90% seen once, with about 4.6% in the top ten. Sequencing used peripheral blood. All receptors come from a man in his forties with acute or convalescent COVID-19.

The V and J genes are TRBV2 and TRBJ1-5, with 9 bases aligning to TRBD1. The germline V gene encodes CDR1 SNHLY and CDR2 FYNNEI. CDR3 length: 15 amino acids. V lost 2 bases to trimming and J lost 7 bases; unmatched junction nucleotides: 6. The CDR3 loop reads CASSETQGARQPQHF. The CDR3 bases are TGTGCCAGCAGTGAAACACAGGGGGCAAGGCAGCCCCAGCATTTT.

The chain is built from TRBV3-1 (or the pseudogene TRBV3-2) and TRBJ1-3, with 9 bases lining up with TRBD1. Trimming cost V 3 bases and J 3 bases; bases outside gene matches: 3. CDR1 is LGHDT and CDR2 is YNNKEL in the germline V gene (reference sequence). CDR3 size: 15 residues. The chain's CDR3 is CASSQTGGFGNTIYF. DNA for the CDR3: TGTGCCAGCAGCCAGACAGGGGGGTTTGGAAACACCATATATTTT.

This clone has just one count. The chain recombines TRBV4-1 with TRBJ1-4; tentatively, D is TRBD1 (6 bases). V gave up 4 bases and J gave up 7 bases, with 16 bases separating them. CDR1 is MGHRA and CDR2 is YSYEKL in the germline V gene. CDR3 length: 15 amino acids. This CDR3 is CASSPQGISGEKLFF. As DNA, the CDR3 is TGCGCCAGCAGCCCTCAGGGGATTAGTGGTGAAAAACTGTTTTTT.

This chain uses TRBV5-4 with TRBJ1-1; possible D gene TRBD1, 5 bases. Germline V gene data show CDR1 as SGHNT and CDR2 as YYREEE (reference sequence). The CDR3 consists of 14 residues. V was shortened by 6 bases and J by 3 bases, with 15 bases between the two germline ends. The CDR3 sequence is CASTRAGGDTEAFF. The DNA of the CDR3 is TGTGCCAGCACCCGGGCCGGAGGGGACACTGAAGCTTTCTTT.

This rearrangement joins TRBV5-6 to TRBJ2-7; 7 positions agree with TRBD2. Germline assignment: CDR1 SGHDT and CDR2 YYEEEE. V lost 7 bases to trimming and J lost 3 bases; unmatched junction nucleotides: 10. There are 14 residues in the CDR3. CDR3 region: CASRGGGRSYEQYF. CDR3 bases: TGTGCCAGCCGTGGGGGAGGGAGGAGCTACGAGCAGTACTTC.

This clone was seen once. The genes are TRBV6-5 and TRBJ1-1; tentatively, D is TRBD1 (5 bases). The V end lost 7 bases, the J end lost 7 bases, and 16 bases lay between the germline ends. The CDR3 contains 13 residues. Germline CDR1 and CDR2: MNHEY and SVGAGI. This CDR3 is CASIPRMGLEAFF. CDR3 DNA sequence: TGTGCCAGCATCCCACGGATGGGGCTTGAAGCTTTCTTT.

This clone was seen a handful of times. The rearrangement uses TRBV2 and TRBJ1-1; D ambiguous. Trimming shortened V by 5 bases and J by 0 bases, and 10 bases separated the two germline ends. Germline CDR1 and CDR2: SNHLY and FYNNEI. The CDR3 has 14 residues. CDR3 DNA sequence: TGTGCCAGCAGTTACTTGAATTTGAACACTGAAGCTTTCTTT. Protein sequence: CASSYLNLNTEAFF.

This rearrangement joins TRBV7-2 to TRBJ1-5; D is unresolved. CDR3 length: 15 amino acids. Trimming stripped 5 bases from V and 1 base from J, with 12 bases between. Germline CDR1 is SGHTA and CDR2 is FQGNSA. In nucleotides, the CDR3 is TGTGCCAGCAGCCCGCGGCCCGGGAGCAATCAGCCCCAGCATTTT. This gives the protein CASSPRPGSNQPQHF.

The chain joins TRBV5-6 to TRBJ1-5; the D gene is possibly TRBD1 (5 bases). V was cut by 5 bases and J by 1 base, with 13 bases left in between. Germline assignment: CDR1 SGHDT and CDR2 YYEEEE. There are 15 residues in the CDR3. CDR3 in DNA: TGTGCCAGCAGTTCAGGGTTTATAAGCAATCAGCCCCAGCATTTT. Amino acids: CASSSGFISNQPQHF. The full variable domain, its missing parts supplied by reference TRBV5-6 and TRBJ1-5, is DAGVTQSPTHLIKTRGQQVTLRCSPKSGHDTVSWYQQALGQGPQFIFQYYEEEERQRGNFPDRFSGHQFPNYSSELNVNALLLGDSALYLCASSSGFISNQPQHFGDGTRLSIL.

The chain combines TRBV10-3 with TRBJ1-2; no firm D call. Deletions cut 0 bases from V and 1 base from J, with 6 bases between. This CDR3 region has 14 residues. Germline CDR1 ENHRY, CDR2 SYGVKD. The CDR3 bases are TGTGCCATCAGTGAGTCCGCGATTAACTATGGCTACACCTTC. As protein: CAISESAINYGYTF.

V and J are TRBV5-6 and TRBJ2-1; D possibly corresponds to TRBD1 (6 bases). Germline CDR1 SGHDT, CDR2 YYEEEE. The CDR3 is 16 amino acids. V lost 4 bases to trimming and J lost 4 bases, with 18 bases between them. CDR3 DNA sequence: TGTGCCAGCAGCCCAACCACTGGGACACAATACAATGAGCAGTTCTTC. Translating gives CASSPTTGTQYNEQFF.

This rearrangement joins TRBV24-1 to TRBJ1-5; 8 bases map to TRBD1. This CDR3 comprises 14 residues. CDR1 and CDR2 (germline): KGHDR, SFDVKD. With 9 bases clipped from V and 6 bases from J, the junction kept 9 bases outside the gene matches. The CDR3 sequence is CATLTGACRQPQHF. CDR3 nucleotides: TGTGCCACCCTGACAGGGGCCTGCCGTCAGCCCCAGCATTTT.

V gene TRBV9 combines with J gene TRBJ1-2; D gene uncertain. The CDR3 totals 16 residues. Germline V gene data show CDR1 as SGDLS and CDR2 as YYNGEE. The ends were cut back, 0 bases at V and 0 bases at J, with 12 bases in the middle. The CDR3, as DNA: TGTGCCAGCAGCGTAGGGTGGGGAGATCCTAACTATGGCTACACCTTC. This encodes CASSVGWGDPNYGYTF.

V gene TRBV19 combines with J gene TRBJ1-2; possible D gene TRBD1, 6 bases. Trimming cost V 5 bases and J 4 bases, with 14 bases left between them. CDR1 LNHDA and CDR2 SQIVND come from the germline V gene (reference sequence). The CDR3 sequence is 14 residues long. The CDR3 DNA follows: TGTGCCAGTAGTGCAGGGGCCAGGGGCTATGGCTACACCTTC. Translating gives CASSAGARGYGYTF. Full variable domain (outside the CDR3, taken from reference TRBV19 and TRBJ1-2): DGGITQSPKYLFRKEGQNVTLSCEQNLNHDAMYWYRQDPGQGLRLIYYSQIVNDFQKGDIAEGYSVSREKKESFPLTVTSAQKNPTAFYLCASSAGARGYGYTFGSGTRLTVV.

This chain joins TRBV6-6 and TRBJ1-1; 7 positions agree with TRBD1. V lost 5 bases and J lost 0; bases outside the gene matches: 6. The CDR3 extends over 15 amino acids. Germline V lookup: CDR1 MNHNY, CDR2 SVGAGI (reference sequence). The CDR3 DNA sequence: TGTGCCAGCAGTACGAGGACAGGCATGAACACTGAAGCTTTCTTT. Translation gives CASSTRTGMNTEAFF.

The J gene is TRBJ2-1, the V gene TRBV5-4; no clear D gene. Trimming stripped 3 bases from V and 7 bases from J, with 20 bases between. The CDR3 extends over 16 amino acids. Germline lookup yields CDR1 SGHNT and CDR2 YYREEE (reference sequence). The CDR3 spells CASSYRSLVGANEQFF. The DNA for the CDR3 is TGTGCCAGCAGCTACCGGAGTTTGGTAGGTGCAAATGAGCAGTTCTTC. Full variable domain (missing parts from reference TRBV5-4 and TRBJ2-1): ETGVTQSPTHLIKTRGQQVTLRCSSQSGHNTVSWYQQALGQGPQFIFQYYREEENGRGNFPPRFSGLQFPNYSSELNVNALELDDSALYLCASSYRSLVGANEQFFGPGTRLTVL.

The chain links TRBV12-5 to TRBJ1-1; 7 nucleotides align to TRBD1. The V segment lost 6 bases and the J segment 4 bases; nucleotides outside the gene matches: 11. The CDR3 covers 15 residues. Germline CDR1 reads LGHNT; CDR2 reads FRNRAP. CDR3 protein: CASGLHRGYVTEAFF. The CDR3 DNA reads as TGTGCTAGTGGCCTCCACAGGGGCTATGTCACTGAAGCTTTCTTT.

The CDR3 bases are TGTGCCATCAGTGGGGCCACTAGCGGGGGAGGAGATACGCAGTATTTT. This gives the protein CAISGATSGGGDTQYF. V gene TRBV10-3 combines with J gene TRBJ2-3; 11 nucleotides line up with TRBD2. The junction had 8 bases not matched to a gene; V was cut back by 4 bases and J by 5 bases. The V gene's germline CDR1 is ENHRY and CDR2 SYGVKD. The length of the CDR3 is 16 residues.

The V call is TRBV2, the J call TRBJ2-6, with D possibly being TRBD1 (6 bases). The CDR3 spans 15 residues. V gave up 6 bases and J gave up 0 bases, with 9 bases separating them. The germline gives CDR1 SNHLY, CDR2 FYNNEI. CDR3 loop: CASRGAFSGANVLTF. CDR3 nucleotide sequence: TGTGCCAGCAGGGGGGCGTTCTCTGGGGCCAACGTCCTGACTTTC.

The CDR3 loop is CASSFRLAGIEQFF. The CDR3, as DNA: TGCGCCAGCAGCTTCAGACTAGCGGGGATTGAGCAGTTCTTC. The V call is TRBV5-1, the J call TRBJ2-1; 11 bases line up with TRBD2. The length of the CDR3 is 14 residues. The V segment lost 2 bases and the J segment 9 bases; nucleotides outside the gene matches: 4. Germline-derived CDR1 and CDR2 are SGHRS and YFSETQ.

This clone has a single count. This sequence joins TRBV5-1 and TRBJ2-3; a weak D match, TRBD2 (7 bases). Trimming stripped 3 bases from V and 2 bases from J, with 16 bases between. Germline V CDR1 and CDR2: SGHRS, YFSETQ. This CDR3 contains 16 residues. Written as DNA, the CDR3 is TGCGCCAGCAGCTCAAGGGGGGGGATTTACACAGATACGCAGTATTTT. Protein product: CASSSRGGIYTDTQYF.

This clone occurred once. V is TRBV13 and J is TRBJ2-7, with D perhaps TRBD1 (5 bases). Germline lookup yields CDR1 PRHDT and CDR2 FYEKMQ (reference sequence). The V end was cut by 1 base, the J end by 5 bases, with 9 bases between. CDR3 length: 13 amino acids. DNA for the CDR3: TGTGCCAGCAGCTTAGCTGCAGGGAACGAGCAGTACTTC. It specifies CASSLAAGNEQYF.

The gene calls are TRBV19 and TRBJ1-5; no reliable D call. Trimming removed 1 base at V and 0 bases at J, with 10 bases between. The CDR3 totals 16 residues. Germline V gene data show CDR1 as LNHDA and CDR2 as SQIVND (reference sequence). In nucleotides, the CDR3 is TGTGCCAGTAGTATAGCAGGCCGTTATAGCAATCAGCCCCAGCATTTT. Its translation is CASSIAGRYSNQPQHF.

The chain uses TRBV5-4 and TRBJ2-7; the D gene is possibly TRBD1 (6 bases). Germline lookup yields CDR1 SGHNT and CDR2 YYREEE (reference sequence). V was cut by 3 bases and J by 2 bases, with 12 bases left in between. CDR3 length: 14 amino acids. The CDR3 spells CASSWETGPYEQYF. The CDR3, as DNA: TGTGCCAGCAGCTGGGAGACAGGTCCCTACGAGCAGTACTTC.

The genes are TRBV10-3 and TRBJ1-1; 7 bases map to TRBD1. Germline V gives CDR1 ENHRY, CDR2 SYGVKD. V gave up 7 bases and J gave up 7 bases; unmatched junction bases: 9. The CDR3 totals 13 residues. CDR3 sequence: CAITQRGQGEAFF. The CDR3 DNA sequence: TGTGCCATCACCCAAAGGGGGCAGGGTGAAGCTTTCTTT.

The chain recombines TRBV5-1 with TRBJ1-2; 8 nucleotides line up with TRBD1. Trimming at V came to 3 bases and at J to 4 bases, leaving 20 bases not matched to a gene. This CDR3 spans 19 amino acids. Germline lookup yields CDR1 SGHRS and CDR2 YFSETQ. CDR3 coding DNA: TGCGCCAGCAGCTCTCCGGACAGGGATTTTCCCACTGAGTTCTATGGCTACACCTTC. Encoded protein: CASSSPDRDFPTEFYGYTF.

This clone appeared a single time. This chain joins TRBV25-1 and TRBJ1-1; a weak D match, TRBD1 (6 bases). Trimming left V 3 bases short and J 6 bases short, with 14 bases between. Per the germline V gene, CDR1 is MGHDK and CDR2 is SYGVNS. CDR3 length equals 14 residues. The CDR3 DNA is TGTGCCAGCAGTGATAGCAGGGGAGTTGCTGAAGCTTTCTTT. Protein sequence: CASSDSRGVAEAFF.